The 17 T cell receptor beta chains listed next were all sequenced from one sample in a study of a mutant IDH1 vaccine in newly diagnosed glioma (dated by TCRdb to the early 2020s). The library came from the immunoSEQ multiplex PCR assay. TCRdb limited this immuneACCESS table to in-frame rearrangements with V and J called. A share of clones is missing; checked studies link under half to unresolved V genes, and the rest is unexplained. This sample has around 120,000 clones in its table, and roughly 78% of those were observed once. 5% to 6% of the sample is taken by the ten largest. The sample's time point, from its label and the paper: week 11, during vaccination. Each vaccine dose was 300 ug of a 20-mer mutant IDH1 peptide in Montanide, given subcutaneously with topical imiquimod. Antigens for these TCRs are unknown. The source material was PBMCs, sampled from a glioma patient whose treatment included an IDH1 peptide vaccine. These receptor sequences come from a middle-aged man with glioma.

The chain couples TRBV27 to TRBJ2-2; D is possibly TRBD1 (6 bases). Germline V gene sequence: CDR1 MNHEY, CDR2 SMNVEV (reference sequence). The CDR3 has 15 residues. V lost 5 bases and J lost 5, with 15 bases in between. The CDR3 sequence: CASSPTGIRTGELFF. The DNA for the CDR3 is TGTGCCAGCAGTCCAACAGGGATCAGGACCGGGGAGCTGTTTTTT.

V gene TRBV6-6 combines with J gene TRBJ1-1; D not resolved. This CDR3 is built from 15 residues. CDR1 and CDR2 from the germline V gene are MNHNY and SVGAGI (reference sequence). The V end lost 8 bases, the J end lost 0 bases, and 16 bases lay between the germline ends. The CDR3 nucleotides are TGTGCCAGCGTACAGAGGGATGGGATGAACACTGAAGCTTTCTTT. This sequence encodes CASVQRDGMNTEAFF.

In regard to this clone: A junction boundary mismatches the germline segment, possibly from a read error. The rearrangement joins TRBV2 to TRBJ2-5; the D is unclear. The CDR3 is made up of 11 amino acids. CDR1 and CDR2 (germline): SNHLY, FYNNEI. The CDR3 sequence: CASTLQEAQYF. The CDR3 DNA sequence: TGTGCCAGCACCTTGCAAGAGGCCCAGTACTTC.

This sequence joins TRBV7-3 and TRBJ2-2; the D is unclear. CDR3 length: 13 amino acids. V was trimmed by 4 bases and J by 5 bases, leaving 8 bases between them. Germline CDR1 and CDR2: SGHTA and FQGTGA. The CDR3 DNA is TGTGCCAGCAGCTCGCTGGGGACCGGGGAGCTGTTTTTT. It yields the protein CASSSLGTGELFF.

The chain links TRBV7-2 to TRBJ2-1, with D hard to call. The CDR3 has 11 residues. V was clipped by 3 bases and J by 5 bases, with 2 bases between them. Per germline, CDR1 SGHTA and CDR2 FQGNSA. CDR3: CASSFDNEQFF. CDR3 DNA sequence: TGTGCCAGCAGCTTTGACAATGAGCAGTTCTTC.

This chain uses TRBV11-2 with TRBJ2-7; TRBD2 matches 7 bases. With 3 bases clipped from V and 4 bases from J, the junction kept 6 bases outside the gene matches. The germline gives CDR1 SGHAT, CDR2 FQNNGV. The CDR3 runs to 14 residues. This CDR3 reads CASSFQGGRYEQYF. The CDR3 coding sequence is TGTGCCAGCAGCTTCCAGGGAGGGCGGTACGAGCAGTACTTC. The full variable domain, in which reference TRBV11-2 and TRBJ2-7 provide the parts outside the CDR3, is EAGVAQSPRYKIIEKRQSVAFWCNPISGHATLYWYQQILGQGPKLLIQFQNNGVVDDSQLPKDRFSAERLKGVDSTLKIQPAKLEDSAVYLCASSFQGGRYEQYFGPGTRLTVT.

The chain combines TRBV7-9 with TRBJ1-3; 9 bases are a match to TRBD1. The germline V gene has CDR1 SEHNR and CDR2 FQNEAQ (reference sequence). J gave up 1 base and V 5 bases, and 3 bases lay outside the gene matches. The CDR3 contains 15 residues. CDR3 in DNA: TGTGCCAGCAGCCAGGGGACAGGGTCTGGAAACACCATATATTTT. It codes for CASSQGTGSGNTIYF. Filled out from reference TRBV7-9 and TRBJ1-3, the complete variable domain reads DTGVSQNPRHKITKRGQNVTFRCDPISEHNRLYWYRQTLGQGPEFLTYFQNEAQLEKSRLLSDRFSAERPKGSFSTLEIQRTEQGDSAMYLCASSQGTGSGNTIYFGEGSWLTVV.

The chain couples TRBV4-2 to TRBJ1-5; D is unresolved. Trimming pared 5 bases from V and 3 bases from J, leaving 11 bases between. The CDR3 totals 14 residues. The germline gives CDR1 LGHNA, CDR2 YNFKEQ. The CDR3: CASSLAGSNQPQHF. The CDR3 nucleotides are TGTGCCAGCAGCTTGGCAGGATCCAATCAGCCCCAGCATTTT.

The V and J genes are TRBV28 and TRBJ2-1; 9 nucleotides agree with TRBD2. Germline V gene lookup returns CDR1 MDHEN and CDR2 SYDVKM. This CDR3 spans 15 amino acids. J lost 4 bases, V lost 5 bases, and 6 bases had no gene match. The CDR3 DNA follows: TGTGCCAGCAGTCTTTCAACTAGCGGGTACAATGAGCAGTTCTTC. Encoded protein: CASSLSTSGYNEQFF. Supplemented by reference TRBV28 and TRBJ2-1, the full variable domain reads DVKVTQSSRYLVKRTGEKVFLECVQDMDHENMFWYRQDPGLGLRLIYFSYDVKMKEKGDIPEGYSVSREKKERFSLILESASTNQTSMYLCASSLSTSGYNEQFFGPGTRLTVL.

This sequence joins TRBV6-5 and TRBJ1-2; D gene uncertain. Germline loops: CDR1 MNHEY, CDR2 SVGAGI. The CDR3 sequence is 15 residues long. The ends were cut back, 7 bases at V and 2 bases at J, with 17 bases in the middle. In DNA, the CDR3 is TGTGCCAGCACCGGCCCTCGCTTCGGGAACTATGGCTACACCTTC. Translation: CASTGPRFGNYGYTF.

This clone was found once. The chain has TRBV2 and TRBJ1-1; TRBD1 matches at 7 bases. Losses at the gene ends were 7 bases for V and 0 bases for J; bases not matched to a gene: 5. The CDR3 totals 14 residues. Germline loops: CDR1 SNHLY, CDR2 FYNNEI. Written as DNA, the CDR3 is TGTGCCAGCACTCGGGACAGAGTGAACACTGAAGCTTTCTTT. The encoded protein is CASTRDRVNTEAFF. Supplemented by reference TRBV2 and TRBJ1-1, the full variable domain reads EPEVTQTPSHQVTQMGQEVILRCVPISNHLYFYWYRQILGQKVEFLVSFYNNEISEKSEIFDDQFSVERPDGSNFTLKIRSTKLEDSAMYFCASTRDRVNTEAFFGQGTRLTVV.

The chain employs TRBV4-1 and TRBJ2-5; 11 positions agree with TRBD1. The CDR3 extends over 16 amino acids. The junction had 6 bases not matched to a gene; V was cut back by 1 base and J by 5 bases. CDR1 MGHRA and CDR2 YSYEKL come from the germline V gene. CDR3 DNA sequence: TGCGCCAGCAGCCAAGCCGGGACAGGGGGATCGGAGACCCAGTACTTC. Protein product: CASSQAGTGGSETQYF.

This sequence joins TRBV15 and TRBJ1-5, with D unresolved. Germline V lookup: CDR1 LNHNV, CDR2 YYDKDF (reference sequence). This CDR3 is built from 16 residues. Deletions cut 1 base from V and 0 bases from J, with 10 bases between. The DNA for the CDR3 is TGTGCCACCAGCAGAGGATTGGACGGTAGCAATCAGCCCCAGCATTTT. It is translated as CATSRGLDGSNQPQHF.

This clone was observed a handful of times. The chain uses TRBV6-5 and TRBJ1-2; D unclear. The CDR3 is 11 residues long. Deletions cut 0 bases from V and 14 bases from J, with 10 bases between. Germline CDR1 reads MNHEY; CDR2 reads SVGAGI. CDR3 DNA sequence: TGTGCCAGCAGTTACTCGATGAGGTGTACCTTC. Residues: CASSYSMRCTF.

The chain links TRBV28 to TRBJ2-1; unclear D gene. This CDR3 spans 12 amino acids. Germline V gene sequence: CDR1 MDHEN, CDR2 SYDVKM. Trimming removed 8 bases at V and 12 bases at J, with 17 bases between. CDR3 bases: TGTGCCAGCTCCCAGGCTTCCCCGGGGCAGTTCTTC. This translates into CASSQASPGQFF.

This sequence joins TRBV6-6 and TRBJ2-2; D is perhaps TRBD1 (8 bases). Germline CDR1 reads MNHNY; CDR2 reads SVGAGI (reference sequence). The CDR3 is 15 amino acids. Trimming removed 9 bases from V and 9 bases from J, with 23 bases in between. The CDR3 loop is CASQSGTGYTRELFF. The CDR3 DNA reads TGTGCCAGTCAAAGCGGGACAGGATACACGAGGGAGCTGTTTTTT.

The chain recombines TRBV30 with TRBJ2-1; possibly TRBD2 for D (5 bases). The CDR3 runs 14 residues. Germline loops: CDR1 GTSNPN, CDR2 SVGIG (reference sequence). Trimming removed 3 bases from V and 9 bases from J, with 18 bases in between. This CDR3 reads CAWSPRGMVGEQFF. CDR3 nucleotide sequence: TGTGCCTGGAGCCCCCGGGGTATGGTGGGTGAGCAGTTCTTC.